Below, 10 T cell receptor beta chains from the same sample are listed, as sequenced in a study of cytomegalovirus exposure and HLA in healthy donors. TCRdb keeps only in-frame clones here, not all; method: immunoSEQ multiplex PCR. The profile shows about 190,000 clones, about 84% of them singletons. Sequences were obtained from PBMCs. The receptors stem from a woman aged 18-29 years in good health and CMV-seronegative.

Only one count was recorded for this clone. This rearrangement joins TRBV27 to TRBJ2-1, with a tentative D call TRBD2 (5 bases). There are 15 residues in the CDR3. V dropped 5 bases and J dropped 3 bases, with 14 bases sitting between them. CDR1 is MNHEY, CDR2 SMNVEV, per germline (reference sequence). The DNA of the CDR3 is TGTGCCAGCAGTCTGACTCCCGCGGGCTACAATGAGCAGTTCTTC. Translated: CASSLTPAGYNEQFF.

The chain has TRBV5-1 and TRBJ2-1; 13 bases align to TRBD2. This CDR3 comprises 20 residues. Trimming took 4 bases from V and 1 from J; bases not matched to a gene: 14. Germline V gives CDR1 SGHRS, CDR2 YFSETQ. The CDR3 is CASSHTLAGGPSVSYNEQFF. The CDR3 DNA reads as TGCGCCAGCAGCCATACACTAGCGGGAGGGCCTAGTGTTTCCTACAATGAGCAGTTCTTC. Together with reference TRBV5-1 and TRBJ2-1, the CDR3 gives the full variable domain: KAGVTQTPRYLIKTRGQQVTLSCSPISGHRSVSWYQQTPGQGLQFLFEYFSETQRNKGNFPGRFSGRQFSNSRSEMNVSTLELGDSALYLCASSHTLAGGPSVSYNEQFFGPGTRLTVL.

The genes are TRBV30 and TRBJ1-3, with a possible D match to TRBD1 (6 bases). The CDR3 has 16 residues. Germline V CDR1 and CDR2: GTSNPN, SVGIG (reference sequence). V dropped 1 base and J dropped 0 bases, with 13 bases sitting between them. The CDR3 spells CAWSAGQTSSGNTIYF. The DNA of the CDR3 is TGTGCCTGGAGTGCAGGACAGACGAGCTCTGGAAACACCATATATTTT.

The chain carries TRBV5-6 and TRBJ2-6, with 7 bases aligning to TRBD1. CDR1 is SGHDT, CDR2 YYEEEE, per germline. The V segment lost 2 bases and the J segment 4 bases; nucleotides outside the gene matches: 15. The CDR3 has 19 amino acids. CDR3 loop: CASSLPWDRDFRGANVLTF. In DNA, the CDR3 is TGTGCCAGCAGCTTACCCTGGGACAGAGACTTTCGGGGGGCCAACGTCCTGACTTTC.

The V and J genes are TRBV2 and TRBJ1-2; D is unclear. The CDR3 extends over 14 amino acids. The V end lost 1 base, the J end lost 10 bases, and 16 bases lay between the germline ends. Germline V gene data show CDR1 as SNHLY and CDR2 as FYNNEI. CDR3 amino acids: CASSEGRVRATYTF. The CDR3 nucleotides read TGTGCCAGCAGTGAAGGGAGGGTCCGGGCGACCTACACCTTC.

The chain uses TRBV11-2 and TRBJ1-4, with D maybe TRBD1 (6 bases). The V gene's germline CDR1 is SGHAT and CDR2 FQNNGV. This CDR3 region has 15 residues. The V gene lost 2 bases and the J gene lost 0 bases, with 7 bases spanning the gap. The CDR3, as DNA: TGTGCCAGCAGCTTACGACAGGCAACTAATGAAAAACTGTTTTTT. This sequence encodes CASSLRQATNEKLFF.

Details on this clone: An end of the junction differs from the germline gene, which may be a read error. This chain connects TRBV18 to TRBJ1-1, with unresolved D. This CDR3 contains 14 residues. Per germline, CDR1 KGHSH and CDR2 LQKENI. The CDR3 nucleotides read TGTGCCAGCTCCCCACTTCAGAGCGGCACTGAAGCTTTCTTT. Protein: CASSPLQSGTEAFF.

The V and J genes are TRBV10-1 and TRBJ2-3; no firm D call. The CDR3 is made up of 15 amino acids. Germline loops: CDR1 WNHNN, CDR2 SYGVQD (reference sequence). V was cut by 0 bases and J by 1 base, with 8 bases left in between. CDR3 sequence: CASSESLAGTDTQYF. Here the CDR3 DNA reads TGCGCCAGCAGTGAGTCTCTGGCAGGCACAGATACGCAGTATTTT.

V usage is TRBV4-1 and J usage is TRBJ1-1; 9 positions agree with TRBD1. V dropped 2 bases and J dropped 3; count of bases not matched to a gene: 19. The CDR3 consists of 20 residues. CDR1 is MGHRA, CDR2 YSYEKL, per germline. The CDR3 loop is CASSQPGQGGRRSGHTEAFF. In DNA, the CDR3 is TGCGCCAGCAGCCAACCGGGACAGGGAGGAAGGAGGTCCGGTCACACTGAAGCTTTCTTT.

The V and J genes are TRBV7-9 and TRBJ2-1; TRBD2 agrees at 7 bases. With 8 bases clipped from V and 4 bases from J, the junction kept 8 bases outside the gene matches. Germline CDR1 and CDR2: SEHNR and FQNEAQ (reference sequence). The CDR3 sequence is 14 residues long. The chain's CDR3 is CASRAGEEYNEQFF. CDR3 bases: TGTGCCAGCCGGGCGGGAGAGGAATACAATGAGCAGTTCTTC. Based on the CDR3 plus reference TRBV7-9 and TRBJ2-1, the full variable domain is DTGVSQNPRHKITKRGQNVTFRCDPISEHNRLYWYRQTLGQGPEFLTYFQNEAQLEKSRLLSDRFSAERPKGSFSTLEIQRTEQGDSAMYLCASRAGEEYNEQFFGPGTRLTVL.